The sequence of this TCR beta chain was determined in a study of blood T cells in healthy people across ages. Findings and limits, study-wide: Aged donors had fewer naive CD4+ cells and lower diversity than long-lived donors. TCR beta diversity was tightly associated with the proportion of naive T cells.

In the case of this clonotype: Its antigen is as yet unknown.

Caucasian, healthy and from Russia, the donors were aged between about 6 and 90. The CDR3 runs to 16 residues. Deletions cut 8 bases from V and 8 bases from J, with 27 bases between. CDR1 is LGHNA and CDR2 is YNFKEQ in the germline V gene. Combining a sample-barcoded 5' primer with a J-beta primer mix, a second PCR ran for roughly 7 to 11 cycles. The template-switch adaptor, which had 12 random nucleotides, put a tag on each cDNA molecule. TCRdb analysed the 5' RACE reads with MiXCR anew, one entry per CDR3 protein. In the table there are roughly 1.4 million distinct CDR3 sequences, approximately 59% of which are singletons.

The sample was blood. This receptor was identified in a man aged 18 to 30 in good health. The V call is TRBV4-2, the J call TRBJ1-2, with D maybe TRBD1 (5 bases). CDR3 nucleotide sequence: TGTGCCAGCGGGGACCCGGGAACCGACCTTTGGGTCGGCTACACCTTC. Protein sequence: CASGDPGTDLWVGYTF.